The next 22 T cell receptor beta chains were all read from a single sample in a study of blood T cell dynamics during melanoma immunotherapy. The repertoire was sequenced with immunoSEQ multiplex PCR; TCRdb's copy has only in-frame clones and lacks some. Among approximately 16,000 clones listed, about 93% were seen once. Regarding time point: week 3, after first cycle of checkpoint inhibitor. Material: blood, obtained from a patient treated with checkpoint blockade. The receptors were gathered from a human donor with melanoma.

The chain carries TRBV7-9 and TRBJ2-1; TRBD2 is a possible D gene (5 bases). The germline V and J ends were trimmed by 3 bases and 7 bases, with 16 bases remaining between them. The V gene's germline CDR1 is SEHNR and CDR2 FQNEAQ (reference sequence). The CDR3 spans 15 residues. The DNA for the CDR3 is TGTGCCAGCAGCTTCACAGCGAGGGCGCCTAATGAGCAGTTCTTC. This encodes CASSFTARAPNEQFF. Filled out from reference TRBV7-9 and TRBJ2-1, the complete variable domain reads DTGVSQNPRHKITKRGQNVTFRCDPISEHNRLYWYRQTLGQGPEFLTYFQNEAQLEKSRLLSDRFSAERPKGSFSTLEIQRTEQGDSAMYLCASSFTARAPNEQFFGPGTRLTVL.

CDR3 nucleotide sequence: TGTGCCAGTAGTCCCGAGACAGGGCGGGATCAGCCCCAGCATTTT. This codes for CASSPETGRDQPQHF. The rearrangement uses TRBV19 and TRBJ1-5, with TRBD1 identical over 7 bases. With 5 bases clipped from V and 5 bases from J, the junction kept 9 bases outside the gene matches. CDR3 size: 15 residues. CDR1 is LNHDA and CDR2 is SQIVND in the germline V gene (reference sequence).

The rearrangement links TRBV19 to TRBJ2-1; 10 bases are a match to TRBD2. Germline CDR1 reads LNHDA; CDR2 reads SQIVND (reference sequence). This CDR3 contains 16 residues. With V trimmed by 4 bases and J by 4 bases, 7 bases remained unmatched. This CDR3 is CASSTQGAGGYNEQFF. The CDR3, as DNA: TGTGCCAGTAGTACCCAGGGAGCGGGGGGGTACAATGAGCAGTTCTTC. The full variable domain, with the rest looked up from reference TRBV19 and TRBJ2-1, is DGGITQSPKYLFRKEGQNVTLSCEQNLNHDAMYWYRQDPGQGLRLIYYSQIVNDFQKGDIAEGYSVSREKKESFPLTVTSAQKNPTAFYLCASSTQGAGGYNEQFFGPGTRLTVL.

This rearrangement joins TRBV5-1 to TRBJ2-5; D is uncertain. The DNA end lines up better with TRBJ2-7; the J call may be wrong. The length of the CDR3 is 13 residues. Germline loops: CDR1 SGHRS, CDR2 YFSETQ. Written as DNA, the CDR3 is TGCGCCAGCAGCTTGGGACCGCAATACGAGCAGTACTTC. Encoded protein: CASSLGPQYEQYF.

This chain links TRBV5-6 with TRBJ2-3, with TRBD1 matching 7 bases. Germline V CDR1 and CDR2: SGHDT, YYEEEE. The CDR3 sequence is 15 residues long. V was clipped by 0 bases and J by 2 bases; unmatched bases: 3. CDR3 nucleotides: TGTGCCAGCAGCTTGGTGGGACAGCCCACAGATACGCAGTATTTT. This gives the protein CASSLVGQPTDTQYF.

The chain employs TRBV7-8 and TRBJ2-7; D might be TRBD1 (6 bases). Trimming left V 0 bases short and J 2 bases short, with 8 bases between. CDR3 length: 14 residues. Germline-derived CDR1 and CDR2 are SGHVS and FQNEAQ. CDR3 residues: CASSLAGTPYEQYF. The CDR3 nucleotides read TGTGCCAGCAGCTTAGCGGGGACACCCTACGAGCAGTACTTC.

The chain's CDR3 is CASSLGAPQETQYF. The CDR3 region has the DNA TGCGCCAGCAGCTTAGGGGCGCCACAAGAGACCCAGTACTTC. The V and J genes are TRBV5-1 and TRBJ2-5, with D possibly matching TRBD1 (5 bases). Germline V gene lookup returns CDR1 SGHRS and CDR2 YFSETQ. V lost 2 bases, J lost 2 bases, and 10 bases lay in between. CDR3 length equals 14 residues.

The chain recombines TRBV5-4 with TRBJ2-5; TRBD1 matches at 7 bases. The CDR3 is made up of 13 amino acids. Germline trimming cut 4 bases from V and 3 bases from J; bases unmatched to any gene: 3. Looked up from germline, CDR1 is SGHNT and CDR2 is YYREEE (reference sequence). The CDR3 bases are TGTGCCAGCAGCGTGGACAGGAAAGAGACCCAGTACTTC. Its translation: CASSVDRKETQYF.

This rearrangement joins TRBV27 to TRBJ2-3; a possible D gene is TRBD2 (7 bases). The V gene's germline CDR1 is MNHEY and CDR2 SMNVEV (reference sequence). This CDR3 comprises 16 residues. V lost 4 bases and J 2 bases, leaving 16 bases between the germline ends. As DNA, the CDR3 is TGTGCCAGCAGTTGGCGGGCGGGGGCGTCCACAGATACGCAGTATTTT. It yields the protein CASSWRAGASTDTQYF.

The chain uses TRBV2 and TRBJ1-2; D gene unclear. Germline V gene data show CDR1 as SNHLY and CDR2 as FYNNEI. There are 18 residues in the CDR3. Trimming pared 1 base from V and 7 bases from J, leaving 25 bases between. The CDR3 sequence: CASSEVSPSRTKFIGYTF. The CDR3 DNA follows: TGTGCCAGCAGTGAAGTTTCGCCGTCCAGGACTAAGTTTATTGGCTACACCTTC.

In this sample, this clone turned up once. V usage is TRBV4-1 and J usage is TRBJ1-4; 7 nucleotides agree with TRBD1. Germline CDR1 is MGHRA and CDR2 is YSYEKL. This CDR3 has 15 residues. Trimming cost V 0 bases and J 7 bases; bases outside gene matches: 5. DNA of the CDR3: TGCGCCAGCAGCCAAGACAGGGGGACTGGTGAAAAACTGTTTTTT. It specifies CASSQDRGTGEKLFF.

CDR3 coding DNA: TGTGCCAGCAGCATATTCAGGGGGTCCGGCCCTCGGACTGAAGCTTTCTTT. Protein product: CASSIFRGSGPRTEAFF. The chain recombines TRBV2 with TRBJ1-1; 7 bases align to TRBD1. V dropped 6 bases and J dropped 5; count of bases not matched to a gene: 18. The germline gives CDR1 SNHLY, CDR2 FYNNEI. The CDR3 has 17 residues.

Here the CDR3 DNA reads TGTGCCACCAGCAGGAGGAACATGGGGAACACTGAAGCTTTCTTT. Translated, it gives CATSRRNMGNTEAFF. J is TRBJ1-1 and V is TRBV15, with D uncertain. The CDR3 loop spans 15 amino acids. V was trimmed by 3 bases and J by 1 base, leaving 12 bases between them. Germline CDR1 reads LNHNV; CDR2 reads YYDKDF (reference sequence).

The rearrangement uses TRBV12-5 and TRBJ1-3, with a possible D match to TRBD1 (6 bases). The CDR3 has 16 amino acids. Trimming took off 5 bases at V and 4 bases at J, with 18 bases between the two ends. CDR1 LGHNT and CDR2 FRNRAP come from the germline V gene. CDR3 loop: CASGPKGQGIGNTIYF. The CDR3 DNA reads TGTGCTAGTGGTCCTAAGGGGCAGGGGATAGGAAACACCATATATTTT.

This chain links TRBV19 with TRBJ2-2, with D possibly being TRBD1 (6 bases). Germline V gene lookup returns CDR1 LNHDA and CDR2 SQIVND (reference sequence). This CDR3 contains 15 residues. Trimming removed 5 bases at V and 0 bases at J, with 10 bases between. The CDR3 sequence is CASSFRQANTGELFF. Written as DNA, the CDR3 is TGTGCCAGTAGTTTCCGACAGGCGAACACCGGGGAGCTGTTTTTT.

This rearrangement joins TRBV28 to TRBJ2-1; D possibly uses TRBD1 or TRBD2 (5 bases each). The CDR3 extends over 15 amino acids. CDR1 MDHEN and CDR2 SYDVKM come from the germline V gene. Trimming pared 4 bases from V and 3 bases from J, leaving 13 bases between. CDR3 DNA: TGTGCCAGCAGTTCGCCGGGACGGAACTACAATGAGCAGTTCTTC. The encoded protein is CASSSPGRNYNEQFF.

V usage is TRBV6-4 and J usage is TRBJ2-3, with a weak D call TRBD2 (5 bases). This CDR3 comprises 15 residues. The germline V gene encodes CDR1 MRHNA and CDR2 SNTAGT. Trimming cost V 3 bases and J 0 bases, with 10 bases left between them. The CDR3 DNA reads as TGTGCCAGCAGTGAAGAGGGTCTTAGCACAGATACGCAGTATTTT. Residues: CASSEEGLSTDTQYF.

The chain links TRBV30 to TRBJ1-1; TRBD1 agrees at 7 bases. Unmatched junction bases numbered 9, after V lost 4 bases and J lost 4 bases. This CDR3 region has 14 residues. Germline-derived CDR1 and CDR2 are GTSNPN and SVGIG (reference sequence). The CDR3 here is CAWTLQGTGTEAFF. The CDR3 nucleotides read TGTGCCTGGACTCTACAGGGGACGGGCACTGAAGCTTTCTTT.

The chain employs TRBV9 and TRBJ2-1; D gene uncertain. V lost 0 bases, J lost 4 bases, and 5 bases lay in between. The germline V gene encodes CDR1 SGDLS and CDR2 YYNGEE. CDR3 length: 13 residues. The CDR3 spells CASSVARYNEQFF. DNA of the CDR3: TGTGCCAGCAGCGTAGCCAGATACAATGAGCAGTTCTTC.

The chain is built from TRBV21-1 and TRBJ2-7; the table's D call TRBD1 went unverified against the DNA. TRBV21-1 is recorded as a pseudogene. CDR3 length: 16 amino acids. DNA for the CDR3: TGTGCCAGCAGCAAGGCCGTCGACAGGGAGTCCTACGAGCAGTACTTC. Its translation is CASSKAVDRESYEQYF.

The chain links TRBV2 to TRBJ2-5, with 7 bases identical to TRBD1. CDR1 and CDR2 (germline): SNHLY, FYNNEI. The CDR3 runs to 16 residues. J gave up 4 bases and V 6 bases, and 14 bases lay outside the gene matches. CDR3 nucleotides: TGTGCCAGCAGGAAGACAGGGCTCACGATGGGAGAGACCCAGTACTTC. Encoded protein: CASRKTGLTMGETQYF.

The J gene is TRBJ1-1, the V gene TRBV6-5, with D hard to call. The V end was cut by 8 bases, the J end by 5 bases, with 15 bases between. Germline CDR1 and CDR2: MNHEY and SVGAGI. The CDR3 runs 13 residues. The CDR3 coding sequence is TGTGCCAGCCGCCTCTCAGCACATACTGAAGCTTTCTTT. This gives the protein CASRLSAHTEAFF.